The clone carrying this TCR beta chain was recorded at least ten times. Its specificity is unknown. This sample stems from a study of T cell repertoires in cytomegalovirus infection. Across the whole study: Indications of both CMV infection and matching HLA type were provided by public TCR beta signatures. Overall study findings and caveats: Cumulative public TCR beta family frequency identified CMV carriers with the relevant HLA.

Germline V gene sequence: CDR1 SGHTA, CDR2 FQGNSA. Trimming removed 0 bases from V and 9 bases from J, with 9 bases in between. This CDR3 has 12 residues. TCRdb re-analysed the reads in MiXCR, keeping a single row per CDR3 protein. The sample lists roughly 120,000 distinct CDR3 sequences, around 30% occurring once. This specimen was CD8+ T cells from cultured PBMCs, taken from culture after CMV antigen stimulation. The source is a human donor in good health (CMV status not recorded). Some clones in this sample may be carry-over from other donors' samples. The rearrangement uses TRBV7-2 and TRBJ2-7, with D unresolved. CDR3 sequence (DNA): TGTGCCAGCAGCTTAGCGGGCCGGAGGCAGTACTTC. This codes for CASSLAGRRQYF. Full variable domain (rest looked up from reference TRBV7-2 and TRBJ2-7): GAGVSQSPSNKVTEKGKDVELRCDPISGHTALYWYRQSLGQGLEFLIYFQGNSAPDKSGLPSDRFSAERTGGSVSTLTIQRTQQEDSAVYLCASSLAGRRQYFGPGTRLTVT.